The 6 T cell receptor beta chains presented below share a single source sample, sequenced in a study of cytomegalovirus exposure and HLA in healthy donors. The PCR used 60 Vbeta and 13 Jbeta primers. The table came from immunoSEQ multiplex PCR; TCRdb's copy has only in-frame clones and leaves some out. This sample carries some 110,000 clones, around 80% of them seen once, and the ten largest clones take 22%. Sequenced sample: PBMCs. These receptors all come from a man under 40 in good health and CMV-seropositive.

On this clone itself: The sample contains more than one DNA sequence encoding this CDR3. The chain recombines TRBV2 with TRBJ2-2; weak D call: TRBD2 (6 bases). The V end was cut by 8 bases, the J end by 5 bases, with 15 bases between. Germline CDR1 and CDR2: SNHLY and FYNNEI. This CDR3 comprises 14 residues. The CDR3 nucleotides are TGTGCCAGCGGCGGGACTGGGGAGACCGGGGAGCTGTTTTTT. Protein product: CASGGTGETGELFF.

The chain employs TRBV6-1 and TRBJ2-1; TRBD2 matches at 8 bases. CDR3 length: 16 residues. Germline V gene sequence: CDR1 MNHNS, CDR2 SASEGT. J lost 8 bases, V lost 0 bases, and 9 bases had no gene match. In DNA form, the CDR3 reads TGTGCCAGCAGTGAAGCGCTCGCGGGGGGTAGGGATGAGCAGTTCTTC. This codes for CASSEALAGGRDEQFF.

J is TRBJ1-4 and V is TRBV19, with 9 bases that match TRBD1. J lost 7 bases, V lost 9 bases, and 6 bases had no gene match. Per the germline V gene, CDR1 is LNHDA and CDR2 is SQIVND (reference sequence). The CDR3 runs 13 residues. Here the CDR3 reads CASTDRGFEKLFF. CDR3 DNA: TGTGCCAGCACCGACAGGGGGTTTGAAAAACTGTTTTTT.

This clone occurred once. The chain employs TRBV13 and TRBJ2-2; 8 bases match TRBD2. Unmatched junction bases numbered 14, after V lost 5 bases and J lost 6 bases. Germline assignment: CDR1 PRHDT and CDR2 FYEKMQ (reference sequence). The length of the CDR3 is 17 residues. The CDR3 DNA follows: TGTGCCAGCAGCCAGACGGTTATAGCGGGAAAGGCCGGGGAGCTGTTTTTT. Translating gives CASSQTVIAGKAGELFF.

The chain couples TRBV28 to TRBJ2-3, with 7 nucleotides matching TRBD1. V lost 4 bases and J lost 3; bases outside the gene matches: 7. The CDR3 spans 15 residues. The germline V gene has CDR1 MDHEN and CDR2 SYDVKM. The DNA for the CDR3 is TGTGCCAGCAGTTCCACAGGGGAGACGACAGATACGCAGTATTTT. It codes for CASSSTGETTDTQYF. The full variable domain, its missing parts supplied by reference TRBV28 and TRBJ2-3, is DVKVTQSSRYLVKRTGEKVFLECVQDMDHENMFWYRQDPGLGLRLIYFSYDVKMKEKGDIPEGYSVSREKKERFSLILESASTNQTSMYLCASSSTGETTDTQYFGPGTRLTVL.

In regard to this clone: One end of the junction varies from germline; a read error may be responsible. The chain is built from TRBV10-3 and TRBJ2-2; 12 bases agree with TRBD2. The CDR3 runs 14 residues. From germline, CDR1 is ENHRY and CDR2 SYGVKD. The CDR3 loop is CTISGTSGTGELFF. The CDR3 bases are TGTACCATCAGTGGGACTAGCGGGACCGGGGAGCTGTTTTTT.